This T cell receptor beta chain was observed in a study of early T cells in non-severe SARS-CoV-2 infection. Each single cDNA molecule received a unique molecular identifier. TCRdb itself ran the 5' RACE reads through MiXCR, one entry per CDR3 protein. The table lists tens of thousands of distinct CDR3 sequences, 12% of them singletons, with less than 7% in the top ten. CDR3 length: 13 residues. Germline CDR1 ENHRY, CDR2 SYGVKD. Notes on this clonotype: One junction end disagrees with the germline gene, perhaps due to a read error.

The chain joins TRBV10-3 to TRBJ2-3, with 8 bases fitting TRBD1. The TCR comes from an adult who was a healthcare worker with PCR-confirmed SARS-CoV-2 infection or an uninfected control (not recorded which). The sample taken for sequencing was whole blood. The CDR3 DNA reads TGTGCCTTCAGACAGGGGACGACAGATACGCAGTATTTT. Protein product: CAFRQGTTDTQYF.